This T cell receptor (beta chain) stems from a study of technical replicates of blood from a few donors. CDR3 length equals 14 residues. Germline-derived CDR1 and CDR2 are MNHEY and SVGAGI. V dropped 2 bases and J dropped 2 bases, with 7 bases sitting between them. The repertoire was sequenced with immunoSEQ multiplex PCR; TCRdb's copy has only in-frame clones and lacks some. The sample consists of over 90,000 clones, approximately 95% of them appearing once. The receptor was derived from a human donor in good health. This chain connects TRBV6-5 to TRBJ1-5; no clear D. The sequenced sample consisted of T cells isolated from PBMCs. The CDR3 nucleotides read TGTGCCAGCAGTTACGCGGGCGGCAATCAGCCCCAGCATTTT. The encoded protein is CASSYAGGNQPQHF.